These 27 T cell receptor beta chains came from one sample sequenced in a study of graft-versus-host responses after intestinal transplantation (dated by TCRdb to the early 2020s). Library creation used the immunoSEQ multiplex PCR assay. TCRdb carries this immuneACCESS record with in-frame sequences only. Its versions omit some clonotypes, under half of them owing to an unresolved V gene in the studies checked, with the rest unexplained. This sample is represented by around 6,000 clones; around 27% of them were singletons. The ten largest clones add up to 5% to 7% of the sample. This specimen's time point label, interpreted: cells obtained before transplantation from donor or recipient. The sample consisted of alloreactive CD4+ T cells from a mixed lymphocyte reaction culture, taken before transplantation. The meaning of the sample's cell subset or site label: CFSE-low proliferating T cells sorted from roughly 6-day pre-transplant mixed lymphocyte reaction (GvH or HvG direction). The receptors were gathered from a human patient who was an organ donor for intestinal transplantation.

With respect to this clone: One end of the junction fails to match germline, which may point to a read error. Other DNA sequences within the sample encode an identical CDR3. V and J are TRBV30 and TRBJ1-4; D gene unclear. This CDR3 region has 13 residues. Germline CDR1 reads GTSNPN; CDR2 reads SVGIG (reference sequence). The CDR3 DNA is TGTGCATGGAGAAGACCTGGTAATGAAAAACTGTTTTTT. It is translated as CAWRRPGNEKLFF.

The V call is TRBV12-5, the J call TRBJ2-1; no reliable D call. V lost 2 bases to trimming and J lost 2 bases, with 10 bases between them. Germline V gene data show CDR1 as LGHNT and CDR2 as FRNRAP. The CDR3 contains 15 residues. CDR3 DNA sequence: TGTGCTAGTGGTTTGAGGGCTCAGGCCTACAATGAGCAGTTCTTC. This sequence encodes CASGLRAQAYNEQFF.

Ten or more counts support this clone. V and J are TRBV6-5 and TRBJ1-3, with D perhaps TRBD1 (5 bases). Germline V gives CDR1 MNHEY, CDR2 SVGAGI. Between the trimmed V and J ends, which lost 2 bases and 1 base, there was a span of 6 bases. CDR3 length equals 14 residues. CDR3 in DNA: TGTGCCAGCAGTTACGGGGGATCTGGAAACACCATATATTTT. It codes for CASSYGGSGNTIYF.

The chain links TRBV7-9 to TRBJ1-2; 11 nucleotides match TRBD1. Germline-derived CDR1 and CDR2 are SEHNR and FQNEAQ (reference sequence). J was trimmed by 4 bases and V by 4 bases; bases with no gene match: 5. The CDR3 sequence is 15 residues long. The CDR3 sequence is CASSWGQGDGYGYTF. In DNA, the CDR3 is TGTGCCAGCAGCTGGGGACAGGGGGATGGCTATGGCTACACCTTC.

This clone has a handful of counts. This may stem from a read error, because a much larger clone lies one nucleotide away. The J gene is TRBJ1-4, the V gene TRBV4-2, with no clear D. The CDR3 spans 14 residues. Trimming took off 0 bases at V and 3 bases at J, with 5 bases between the two ends. Germline values: CDR1 LGHNA, CDR2 YNFKEQ. The CDR3 sequence: CASSQDMPNEKLFF. Written as DNA, the CDR3 is TGTGCCAGCAGCCAAGATATGCCTAATGAAAAACTGTTTTTT.

In its sample, this clone is medium-sized. CDR3 in DNA: TGTGCCAGCAGCTTGACAGGGGGGAACACTGAAGCTTTCTTT. It translates to CASSLTGGNTEAFF. The chain employs TRBV7-9 and TRBJ1-1; 9 bases map to TRBD1. The ends lost 3 bases at V and 1 base at J; junction bases unmatched: 0. The CDR3 spans 14 residues. Germline CDR1 reads SEHNR; CDR2 reads FQNEAQ (reference sequence).

This clone was seen more than once but under ten times. The chain recombines TRBV6-8 with TRBJ1-2; 7 positions match TRBD1. V trimming: 2 bases; J trimming: 0 bases; junction bases outside the gene matches: 3. CDR1 is MNHGY and CDR2 is SAAAGT in the germline V gene. The CDR3 is made up of 15 amino acids. The DNA for the CDR3 is TGTGCCAGCAGTTACGGGACAGTTCCTAACTATGGCTACACCTTC. Protein: CASSYGTVPNYGYTF.

The sample holds a few counts of this clone. A much larger clone is a single base away; this may be a read error. The V gene is TRBV19, the J gene TRBJ1-4, with unresolved D. Per germline, CDR1 LNHDA and CDR2 SQIVND (reference sequence). There are 15 residues in the CDR3. CDR3 loop: CASSIRPGYNENLFF. The CDR3 region has the DNA TGTGCCAGTAGTATAAGGCCGGGTTATAATGAAAATCTGTTTTTT. The whole variable domain, filled in from reference TRBV19 and TRBJ1-4, reads DGGITQSPKYLFRKEGQNVTLSCEQNLNHDAMYWYRQDPGQGLRLIYYSQIVNDFQKGDIAEGYSVSREKKESFPLTVTSAQKNPTAFYLCASSIRPGYNENLFFGSGTQLSVL.

The chain has TRBV6-6 and TRBJ2-7; a weak D match, TRBD1 (5 bases). Germline V gene sequence: CDR1 MNHNY, CDR2 SVGAGI (reference sequence). Trimming removed 2 bases from V and 2 bases from J, with 7 bases in between. This CDR3 contains 13 residues. Here the CDR3 reads CASSYRGTYEQYF. CDR3 nucleotides: TGTGCCAGCAGTTACAGGGGAACCTACGAGCAGTACTTC.

V gene TRBV9 combines with J gene TRBJ1-3; 7 nucleotides line up with TRBD1. This CDR3 region has 16 residues. Unmatched junction bases numbered 3, after V lost 0 bases and J lost 0 bases. CDR1 and CDR2 (germline): SGDLS, YYNGEE. DNA for the CDR3: TGTGCCAGCAGCGTAGGGACAGGCAGCTCTGGAAACACCATATATTTT. This sequence encodes CASSVGTGSSGNTIYF. The entire variable domain, with the rest obtained from reference TRBV9 and TRBJ1-3, is as follows: DSGVTQTPKHLITATGQRVTLRCSPRSGDLSVYWYQQSLDQGLQFLIQYYNGEERAKGNILERFSAQQFPDLHSELNLSSLELGDSALYFCASSVGTGSSGNTIYFGEGSWLTVV.

The rearrangement joins TRBV19 to TRBJ2-2, with 8 bases fitting TRBD1. Germline assignment: CDR1 LNHDA and CDR2 SQIVND (reference sequence). The CDR3 runs 14 residues. The junction had 2 bases not matched to a gene; V was cut back by 3 bases and J by 5 bases. In nucleotides, the CDR3 is TGTGCCAGTAGTATCAGGGGGCGTACCGGGGAGCTGTTTTTT. This gives the protein CASSIRGRTGELFF.

The V gene is TRBV6-1, the J gene TRBJ2-2; D is perhaps TRBD1 or TRBD2 (5 bases each). Per germline, CDR1 MNHNS and CDR2 SASEGT. This CDR3 is built from 15 residues. V lost 6 bases and J 4 bases, leaving 15 bases between the germline ends. The chain's CDR3 is CASRIEGLVTGELFF. The CDR3 DNA reads TGTGCCAGCAGAATTGAGGGGTTAGTCACCGGGGAGCTGTTTTTT.

This clone is labeled as medium-sized (0.01 to 0.1%). This chain joins TRBV25-1 and TRBJ2-1; possibly TRBD1 for D (5 bases). This CDR3 comprises 15 residues. Germline CDR1 is MGHDK and CDR2 is SYGVNS. Trimming took 5 bases from V and 3 from J, leaving 14 bases between them. The CDR3 DNA reads TGTGCCAGCAGTCCCGCCCACAGGAGCTACAATGAGCAGTTCTTC. It specifies CASSPAHRSYNEQFF.

The chain combines TRBV10-3 with TRBJ2-1; possibly TRBD2 for D (5 bases). This CDR3 has 14 amino acids. The V gene lost 6 bases and the J gene lost 2 bases, with 11 bases spanning the gap. Per the germline V gene, CDR1 is ENHRY and CDR2 is SYGVKD. CDR3 loop: CAIRGYSAYNEQFF. DNA of the CDR3: TGTGCCATCAGAGGGTATAGCGCCTACAATGAGCAGTTCTTC.

In its sample, this clone ranks as medium-sized. The V call is TRBV6-5, the J call TRBJ2-7; TRBD2 might be the D (7 bases). Germline V lookup: CDR1 MNHEY, CDR2 SVGAGI. The CDR3 length is 16 residues. With 0 bases removed from V and 1 base from J, the gap between germline ends came to 13 bases. The chain's CDR3 is CASSYSGGGLSYEQYF. CDR3 DNA: TGTGCCAGCAGTTACTCGGGCGGGGGCTTATCCTACGAGCAGTACTTC.

This clone has more than one count but fewer than ten. The chain links TRBV12-5 to TRBJ2-1; 7 bases fit TRBD2. With V trimmed by 1 base and J by 8 bases, 5 bases remained unmatched. CDR3 length equals 14 residues. Germline V CDR1 and CDR2: LGHNT, FRNRAP. CDR3 region: CASGLAGGVDEQFF. In nucleotides, the CDR3 is TGTGCTAGTGGTTTGGCGGGAGGAGTCGATGAGCAGTTCTTC.

This chain connects TRBV27 to TRBJ1-5; weak D call: TRBD1 (6 bases). V was clipped by 5 bases and J by 4 bases, with 12 bases between them. Germline loops: CDR1 MNHEY, CDR2 SMNVEV (reference sequence). The CDR3 is made up of 14 amino acids. CDR3 residues: CASSTGTPNQPQHF. CDR3 in DNA: TGTGCCAGCAGTACAGGGACACCTAATCAGCCCCAGCATTTT.

This clone is medium-sized (0.01 to 0.1%) in the sample. The chain joins TRBV10-3 to TRBJ1-1, with 10 bases fitting TRBD1. V trimming: 4 bases; J trimming: 4 bases; junction bases outside the gene matches: 0. The CDR3 length is 13 residues. The V gene's germline CDR1 is ENHRY and CDR2 SYGVKD. The CDR3 DNA sequence: TGTGCCATCAGTGGGACAGGGGGCACTGAAGCTTTCTTT. Its translation is CAISGTGGTEAFF.

The chain has TRBV1 and TRBJ2-6; TRBD1, the D gene given by the table, was not confirmed from the DNA. TRBV1 is described as a pseudogene. This CDR3 contains 18 residues. The CDR3 bases are TGCACCAGCAGTCTGGTCAGTTGTGCACAAAGTCGGGCCAACGTCCTGACTTTC. It translates to CTSSLVSCAQSRANVLTF.

This clone has a handful of counts. The V call is TRBV9, the J call TRBJ2-3, with 7 bases aligning to TRBD1. The trim removed 6 bases at V and 0 bases at J, leaving 4 bases unmatched. Germline V gene lookup returns CDR1 SGDLS and CDR2 YYNGEE. This CDR3 has 14 residues. The CDR3 coding sequence is TGTGCCAGCAAGAGGGGGCCGAGCACAGATACGCAGTATTTT. Protein sequence: CASKRGPSTDTQYF. Complete variable domain (other parts from reference TRBV9 and TRBJ2-3): DSGVTQTPKHLITATGQRVTLRCSPRSGDLSVYWYQQSLDQGLQFLIQYYNGEERAKGNILERFSAQQFPDLHSELNLSSLELGDSALYFCASKRGPSTDTQYFGPGTRLTVL.

The chain employs TRBV19 and TRBJ2-1, with D perhaps being TRBD1 or TRBD2 (6 bases each). CDR1 is LNHDA, CDR2 SQIVND, per germline (reference sequence). This CDR3 spans 13 amino acids. V was cut by 4 bases and J by 6 bases, with 10 bases left in between. The CDR3 reads CASSKGGRNEQFF. The CDR3 DNA follows: TGTGCCAGTAGTAAAGGGGGGCGCAATGAGCAGTTCTTC.

Comment on this clone: A read error likely explains this, since a far larger clone differs by one base. The chain has TRBV6-5 and TRBJ1-2; 8 positions match TRBD1. The CDR3 spans 15 residues. After removal of 4 bases from V and 4 bases from J, the junction contained 8 bases not matched to a gene. Per the germline V gene, CDR1 is MNHEY and CDR2 is SVGAGI. CDR3 in DNA: TGTGCCAGCAGTTTCTTTCGGACAGGGATCTATGGCTACACCTTC. It translates to CASSFFRTGIYGYTF.

This clone was picked up a small number of times. The V call is TRBV7-2, the J call TRBJ1-5; TRBD1 might be the D (6 bases). The germline gives CDR1 SGHTA, CDR2 FQGNSA. This CDR3 spans 17 amino acids. Trimming cost V 0 bases and J 0 bases, with 12 bases left between them. The CDR3 spells CASSLAPTGYSNQPQHF. CDR3 sequence (DNA): TGTGCCAGCAGCTTAGCGCCGACAGGTTATAGCAATCAGCCCCAGCATTTT.

The chain has TRBV5-6 and TRBJ1-3; D is unclear. CDR1 is SGHDT, CDR2 YYEEEE, per germline. The CDR3 consists of 15 residues. Trimming left V 1 base short and J 2 bases short, with 10 bases between. CDR3 protein: CASSLSDPTGNTIYF. Here the CDR3 DNA reads TGTGCCAGCAGCTTGAGCGATCCGACTGGAAACACCATATATTTT.

This clone was seen more than once but under ten times. V is TRBV27 and J is TRBJ2-7; 7 bases fit TRBD1. The V and J ends lost 7 bases and 0 bases, in that order; junction bases with no gene match: 3. This CDR3 is 13 amino acids long. Germline V gene sequence: CDR1 MNHEY, CDR2 SMNVEV (reference sequence). The CDR3 DNA sequence: TGTGCCAGCAAGGGGACAGCCTCCTACGAGCAGTACTTC. This sequence encodes CASKGTASYEQYF.

This sequence joins TRBV10-2 and TRBJ2-7; TRBD1 might be the D (6 bases). V gave up 6 bases and J gave up 0 bases, with 15 bases separating them. This CDR3 is 15 amino acids long. Germline V lookup: CDR1 WSHSY, CDR2 SAAADI. CDR3 sequence (DNA): TGCGCCAGCAGGCCTCTGGACAGAGTCTCCTACGAGCAGTACTTC. This gives the protein CASRPLDRVSYEQYF.

The chain carries TRBV5-4 and TRBJ2-1; D is unclear. V was cut by 2 bases and J by 5 bases, with 8 bases left in between. Germline loops: CDR1 SGHNT, CDR2 YYREEE (reference sequence). This CDR3 region has 13 residues. This chain's CDR3 is CASSFPNNNEQFF. CDR3 sequence (DNA): TGTGCCAGCAGCTTTCCCAACAACAATGAGCAGTTCTTC.